The rows below give T cell receptor beta chains drawn from one sample of a study of beta chain features in type 1 diabetes. The data were produced by immunoSEQ multiplex PCR, yet TCRdb's version contains in-frame clones alone and is incomplete. This table has more than 300,000 clones, around 9% appearing once. Specimen: central memory CD4+ T cells from blood. The receptor source for this set is a man between 25 and 39 years old with type 1 diabetes. CDR3s include the opening cysteine and the closing phenylalanine or tryptophan. The order of the fields is J gene, clone size, V gene, D gene, CDR3 DNA, CDR3 protein. The D gene is left open where the match is weak. Not every row has a clone size; where given, it reads once, few, many or a size class.

>TRBJ2-7|-|TRBV29-1|-
TGCAGCGTCCGACAGTTATACGAGCAGTACTTC
CSVRQLYEQYF
>TRBJ1-1|-|TRBV6-5|-
TGTGCCAGCCTGAGTGCTGGGGCGGGGAACACTGAAGCTTTCTTT
CASLSAGAGNTEAFF
>TRBJ2-1|-|TRBV2|-
TGTGCCAGCAGTGAATCGGGTCAGGGGATCGGTGAGCAGTTCTTC
CASSESGQGIGEQFF
>TRBJ1-6|-|TRBV27|-
TGTGCCAGTCGCGGGACTCCGAGTCATTCACCCCTCCACTTT
CASRGTPSHSPLHF
>TRBJ2-7|few|TRBV7-9|TRBD1
TGTGCCAGCAGCTTAACAGGGACAGGGCACCACGAGCAGTACTTC
CASSLTGTGHHEQYF
>TRBJ1-4|few|TRBV11-2|TRBD1
TGTGCCAGCAGCTTACAGGGGGCAGAGGAAAAACTGTTTTTT
CASSLQGAEEKLFF
>TRBJ2-7|few|TRBV20-1|-
TGCAGTGCTCTAGGGGGGCACGAGCAGTACTTC
CSALGGHEQYF
>TRBJ2-3|-|TRBV7-9|-
TGTGCCAGCAGTCGACTAGGGATTGGCACAGATACGCAGTATTTT
CASSRLGIGTDTQYF
>TRBJ2-3|few|TRBV30|-
TGTGCCTGGAGAGGACGGGGGCGGCCGCAGTATTTT
CAWRGRGRPQYF
>TRBJ2-4|few|TRBV7-2|-
TGTGCCAGCAGCGAGGACCCGGCCCGAGCCGTAGCCAAAAACATTCAGTACTTC
CASSEDPARAVAKNIQYF
>TRBJ1-5|many|TRBV2|-
TGTGCCAGCAGTGATAGTAGTAGCAATCAGCCCCAGCATTTT
CASSDSSSNQPQHF
>TRBJ1-1|-|TRBV4-3|-
TGCGCCAGCAGCCAAGATTGGTCAGGGGTGAACACTGAAGCTTTCTTT
CASSQDWSGVNTEAFF
>TRBJ2-7|few|TRBV28|-
TGTGCCAGCAGACCGGGGGGCGCAGGGGTCAACGAGCAGTACTTC
CASRPGGAGVNEQYF
>TRBJ1-2|many|TRBV27|-
TGTGCCAGCAGTTTTAGGGCAGGGGATGGCTACACCTTC
CASSFRAGDGYTF
>TRBJ1-1|few|TRBV5-1|-
TGCGCCAGCAGCTCGGGGGGAGGCGGGCTTGAAGCTTTCTTT
CASSSGGGGLEAFF
>TRBJ2-2|few|TRBV4-3|-
TGCGCCAGCAGCCGGGACAAGAACACCGGGGAGCTGTTTTTT
CASSRDKNTGELFF
>TRBJ2-5|many|TRBV11-2|TRBD1
TGTGCCAGCAGCTACGACAGGGTGCGAGAGACCCAGTACTTC
CASSYDRVRETQYF
>TRBJ1-2|-|TRBV25-1|TRBD1
TGTGTCAGCAGCATCAAGGACAGGCCGCTTTCTTATGGCTACACCTTC
CVSSIKDRPLSYGYTF
>TRBJ2-7|-|TRBV7-9|-
TGTGCCAGCAGCTTATCCCTGCAGGGGAGGAAGTACTTC
CASSLSLQGRKYF
>TRBJ2-7|few|TRBV5-1|TRBD1
TGCGCCAGCAGCCCAGACAGGGAACCTTACGAGCAGTACTTC
CASSPDREPYEQYF
>TRBJ2-5|once|TRBV10-3|TRBD1
TGTGCCAGCAGTTCGACAGGGTTCGGAGAGACCCAGTACTTC
CASSSTGFGETQYF
>TRBJ2-5|-|TRBV7-9|-
TGTGCCAGCAGCACAGAGATACAGTACTTC
CASSTEIQYF
>TRBJ2-1|-|TRBV9|TRBD2
TGTGCCAGCAGCCCCGCCGGGGGGATTTCCTACAATGAGCAGTTCTTC
CASSPAGGISYNEQFF
>TRBJ2-3|-|TRBV5-1|TRBD2
TGCGCCAGCAGCTTCGAGACTAGCGGGGAGGGGACGCAGTATTTT
CASSFETSGEGTQYF
>TRBJ1-2|-|TRBV4-3|TRBD1
TGCGCCAGCAGCCGAAGGCCGACGAACCGGGACAGGCCGCGGGATGGCTACACCTTC
CASSRRPTNRDRPRDGYTF
>TRBJ2-7|few|TRBV6-6|TRBD2
TGTGCCAGCAGAAACGGACTAGCACACTACGAGCAGTACTTC
CASRNGLAHYEQYF
>TRBJ2-7|-|TRBV7-2|TRBD2
TGTGCCAGCAGCCTGAGACTAGCGGGTGACGAGCAGTACTTC
CASSLRLAGDEQYF
>TRBJ1-2|many|TRBV7-2|-
TGTGCCAGCAGCTTAGGACGGGGCTACACCTTC
CASSLGRGYTF
>TRBJ2-5|many|TRBV10-3|-
TGTGCCATCATATCAAGGGAGACCCAGTACTTC
CAIISRETQYF
>TRBJ1-3|-|TRBV7-2|-
TGTGCCAGCAGCTCCGAGGGGGGCCTTGGAAACACCATATATTTT
CASSSEGGLGNTIYF
>TRBJ2-1|few|TRBV9|TRBD2
TGTGCCAGCAGCATAACCGGGACTACCTCCTACAATGAGCAGTTCTTC
CASSITGTTSYNEQFF
>TRBJ2-3|many|TRBV18|TRBD2
TGTGCCAGCTCGACTAGCGGGGGGCCCGACGATACGCAGTATTTT
CASSTSGGPDDTQYF
>TRBJ2-7|-|TRBV7-9|-
TGTGCCAGCAGCTTATCAGGGAACTCCTACGAGCAGTACTTC
CASSLSGNSYEQYF
>TRBJ2-7|few|TRBV2|-
TGTGCCAGCAGTGAAGGGGGGTCGAGCTCCTACGAGCAGTACTTC
CASSEGGSSSYEQYF
>TRBJ1-1|once|TRBV4-3|-
TGCGCCAGCAGCCAAGATTCCTGGATGAACACTGAAGCTTTCTTT
CASSQDSWMNTEAFF
>TRBJ1-2|-|TRBV19|TRBD1
TGTGCCAGTTTGTCCTTACAGGGGAATTATGGCTACACCTTC
CASLSLQGNYGYTF
>TRBJ2-7|few|TRBV5-1|-
TGCGCCAGCAGCGCTTATACGACAGGCGACTCCTACGAGCAGTACTTC
CASSAYTTGDSYEQYF